This TCR beta chain was profiled in a study of T-cell memory formation after mild COVID-19 (dated by TCRdb to about 2021). Looking at the study overall: TCR sequence clusters from the two donors were found to be largely donor specific. In a couple of donors, T-cell clones that expanded and contracted after mild COVID-19 were followed by sequencing TCRalpha and TCRbeta repertoires longitudinally. Two young, previously healthy adult volunteers made up the cohort, one male and one female. The research as a whole found: Contracting CD4+ clones were located mainly in the CM and EM memory subsets, whereas CD8+ clones were found to be enriched in EMRA. SARS-CoV-2 specificity of the second-wave clones peaking on day 37 was not confirmed. From day 15 to 85, contracting clones showed balanced CD4/CD8 phenotypes, whereas a second wave of clones that expanded from day 15 to 37 leaned towards CD4+. Only a couple of mild cases were covered in the study, and larger cohorts including severe cases with pre-infection samples were considered necessary. Some responding clones were found in pre-infection memory, which suggests that pre-existing cross-reactive memory T cells took part in the SARS-CoV-2 response.

Ficoll-Paque density gradient centrifugation was the method used to isolate PBMCs. The CDR3, from cysteine to phenylalanine, totals 16 residues. Here the CDR3 DNA is all that survives: 48 bases in frame from base 1. The germline V gene provides CDR1 LGHNT and CDR2 FRNRAP. V gives up 0 bases and J gives up 6 bases, and the segment between their germline ends measures 15 bases. The instrument given in TCRdb is Illumina NovaSeq 6000. TCRalpha and TCRbeta cDNA libraries were built by 5'RACE with constant-segment primers, adding sample barcodes and unique molecular identifiers. Trizol reagent was used to extract RNA from every sample. Amplification of the libraries took two PCR steps, and the second step added a second sample barcode plus Illumina TruSeq adapters. Libraries were sequenced on an Illumina NovaSeq with 2 x 150 bp paired-end reads. As for how the authors treated the data: Reads were demultiplexed and collapsed into UMI-guided consensus sequences with migec v1.2.7. Using mixcr v2.1.11, the UMI consensuses were aligned to TRA and TRB V and J templates and assembled into clonotypes. A clonotype was counted as expanded or contracted only when both edgeR and NoisET called the clonotype significant, with the noise models trained on biological replicates. edgeR calls used a false discovery rate-adjusted p below 0.01 and a log2 fold-change threshold of 1. As an exploratory analysis of dynamics, max-normalized trajectories of the 1000 most abundant clonotypes were examined with PCA combined with hierarchical clustering. Separately sequenced CD4+ and CD8+ repertoires were used to assign a CD4 or CD8 phenotype to each responding clone. TCRdb reworked the public reads: Q25 trimming with fastp, MiXCR clone assembly, productive beta chains retained. Here each entry gathers all rows of one CDR3 protein and keeps the most common genes and DNA. None of the V and J calls come from the authors' own analysis; TCRdb made them. This sample has 140,000 or so distinct CDR3 sequences in its table, and more than 13% of those were observed once. 25% to 30% of the sample is in the top ten clones.

Turning to this clonotype: This clone's antigen is unknown. Qualities for individual bases were not recorded, and no much larger clone is one base off.

Sequencing was carried out using PBMCs or a T cell subset sorted from them (not recorded which). Rearrangement joined TRBV12-5 to TRBJ2-1; TRBD2 is a weak D gene call, 6 bases matching. This TCR was sampled from an adult woman who had mild COVID-19 (a few samples of this study predate the infection). The sample titles of this study are shuffled in the database, so cell type and time point are left out; the donor was told from shared clones. At the DNA level, the sequence is TGTGCTAGTGGTTTGGTCCCCGCGGGACTCATCAATGAGCAGTTCTTC. It translates to CASGLVPAGLINEQFF.